Sequencing of this T cell receptor beta chain was carried out in a study of shared clonotypes between healthy human individuals. Background on the study: Donor ages ranged 18 to 49 years: a couple of women, a few men. Each donor's CD8 memory used one plate, CD8 naive two, each CD4 subset three. General study points: The authors expected sequencing depth to affect clonotype sharing among donors.

Notes on this clone: What it binds is not known. Different DNA sequences within this sample yield the same CDR3.

The V and J ends lost 4 bases and 1 base respectively, with 8 bases between them. CDR1 and CDR2 (germline): MGHDK, SYGVNS. CDR3 length equals 13 residues. Replicate PCRs from sorted subsets contained around 200 ng DNA, which is around 30,000 T cell genomes. Measured with immunoSEQ multiplex PCR; TCRdb has only the in-frame clones, and not every one. The sample holds millions of clones, about 95% seen once. Positive CCR7 selection of CD45RO-negative cells yielded the naive CD8 cells, and terminally differentiated effector memory CD45RA+ cells were excluded. The clonotype was recovered from a man younger than 35 in good health. The gene calls are TRBV25-1 and TRBJ2-7; D is unclear. The specimen sequenced was naive CD8+ T cells sorted from blood. The DNA of the CDR3 is TGTGCCAGCAGTGTCGGAACATCCTACGAGCAGTACTTC. It specifies CASSVGTSYEQYF.